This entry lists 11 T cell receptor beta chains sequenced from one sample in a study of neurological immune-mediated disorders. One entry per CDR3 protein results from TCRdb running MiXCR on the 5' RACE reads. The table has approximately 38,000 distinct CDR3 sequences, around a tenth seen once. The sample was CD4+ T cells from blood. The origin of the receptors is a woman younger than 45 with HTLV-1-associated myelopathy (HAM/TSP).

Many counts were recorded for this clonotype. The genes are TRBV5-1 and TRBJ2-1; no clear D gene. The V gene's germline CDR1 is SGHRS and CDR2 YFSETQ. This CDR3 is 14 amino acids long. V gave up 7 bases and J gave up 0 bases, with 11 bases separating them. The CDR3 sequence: CASSQRASYNEQFF. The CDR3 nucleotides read TGCGCCAGCTCGCAAAGGGCCTCCTACAATGAGCAGTTCTTC.

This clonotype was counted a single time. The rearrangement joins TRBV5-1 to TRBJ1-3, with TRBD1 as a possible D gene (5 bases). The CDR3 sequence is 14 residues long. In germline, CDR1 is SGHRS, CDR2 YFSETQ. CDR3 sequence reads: CVSSPDSSGNTIYF. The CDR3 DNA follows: TGCGTCAGTAGTCCTGACAGCTCTGGAAACACCATATATTTT.

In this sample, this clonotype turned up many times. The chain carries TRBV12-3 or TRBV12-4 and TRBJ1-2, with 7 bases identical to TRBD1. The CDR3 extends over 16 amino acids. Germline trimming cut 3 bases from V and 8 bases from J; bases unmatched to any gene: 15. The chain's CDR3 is CASSFLASGGVRGYTF. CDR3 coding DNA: TGTGCCAGCAGTTTTCTGGCATCAGGGGGAGTACGGGGCTACACCTTC.

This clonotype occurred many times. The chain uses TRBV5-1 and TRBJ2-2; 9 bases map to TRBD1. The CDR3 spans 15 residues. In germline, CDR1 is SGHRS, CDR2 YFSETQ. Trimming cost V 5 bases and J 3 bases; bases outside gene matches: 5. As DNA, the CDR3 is TGCGCCAGCAGTACTAACAGGGGGCACACCGGGGAGCTGTTTTTT. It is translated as CASSTNRGHTGELFF.

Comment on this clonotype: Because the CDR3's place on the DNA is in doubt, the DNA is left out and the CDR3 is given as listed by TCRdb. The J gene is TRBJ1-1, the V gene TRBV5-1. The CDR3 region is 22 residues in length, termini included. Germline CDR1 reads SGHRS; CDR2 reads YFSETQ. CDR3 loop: CASSFYICSARGPQGLDTEAFF.

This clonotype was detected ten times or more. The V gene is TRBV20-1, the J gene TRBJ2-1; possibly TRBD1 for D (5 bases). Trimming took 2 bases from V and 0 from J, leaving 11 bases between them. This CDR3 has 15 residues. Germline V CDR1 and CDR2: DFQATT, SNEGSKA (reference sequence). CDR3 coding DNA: TGCAGTGCTAGACAGGGCTCCGGCTCCTACAATGAGCAGTTCTTC. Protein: CSARQGSGSYNEQFF.

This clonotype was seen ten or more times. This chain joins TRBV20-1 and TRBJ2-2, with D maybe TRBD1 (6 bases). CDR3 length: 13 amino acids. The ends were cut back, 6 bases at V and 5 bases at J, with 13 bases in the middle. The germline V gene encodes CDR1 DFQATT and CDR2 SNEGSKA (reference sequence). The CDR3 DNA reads TGCAGTGCCGGGGACACCCAAACCGGGGAGCTGTTTTTT. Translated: CSAGDTQTGELFF.

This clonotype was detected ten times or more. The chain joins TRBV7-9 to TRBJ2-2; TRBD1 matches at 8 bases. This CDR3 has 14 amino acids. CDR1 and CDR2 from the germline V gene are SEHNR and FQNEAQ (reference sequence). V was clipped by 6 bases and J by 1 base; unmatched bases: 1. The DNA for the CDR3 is TGTGCCAGCAGTGGACAGGGGAACACCGGGGAGCTGTTTTTT. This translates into CASSGQGNTGELFF.

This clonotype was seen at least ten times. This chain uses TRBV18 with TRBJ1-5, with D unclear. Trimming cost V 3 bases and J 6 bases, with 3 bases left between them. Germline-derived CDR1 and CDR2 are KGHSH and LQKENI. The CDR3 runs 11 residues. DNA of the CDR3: TGTGCCAGCTCACCTGGTCAGCCCCAGCATTTT. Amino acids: CASSPGQPQHF.

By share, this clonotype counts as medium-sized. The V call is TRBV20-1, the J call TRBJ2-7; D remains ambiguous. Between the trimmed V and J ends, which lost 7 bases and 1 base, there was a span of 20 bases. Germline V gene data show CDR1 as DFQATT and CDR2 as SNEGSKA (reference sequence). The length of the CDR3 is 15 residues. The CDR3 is CSVNRFVGLSYEQYF. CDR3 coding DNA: TGCAGTGTCAATCGATTTGTCGGGCTATCCTACGAGCAGTACTTC.

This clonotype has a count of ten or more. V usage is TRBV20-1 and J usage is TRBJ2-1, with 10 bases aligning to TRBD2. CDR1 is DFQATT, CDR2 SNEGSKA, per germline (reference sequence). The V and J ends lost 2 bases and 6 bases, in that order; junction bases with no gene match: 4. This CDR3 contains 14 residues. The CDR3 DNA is TGCAGTGCTAGACAGCGGGGGGGCCCCAATGAGCAGTTCTTC. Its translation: CSARQRGGPNEQFF.